These 4 T cell receptor beta chains share one sample of origin, sequenced in a study of identical twins. TCRdb reprocessed the 5' RACE reads via MiXCR and lists one record per CDR3 protein. The profile shows some 250,000 distinct CDR3 sequences, under 8.5% of them singletons. These same records also appear under a second study, on T cells expressing NK-cell markers.

The sequencing input was CD8+ T cells sorted from blood. Every receptor here comes from a woman aged 18-29 years in good health.

This clonotype was observed a handful of times. The chain couples TRBV5-5 to TRBJ2-6; TRBD1 agrees at 8 bases. Looked up from germline, CDR1 is SGHKS and CDR2 is YYEKEE (reference sequence). Trimming removed 0 bases from V and 0 bases from J; junction bases left unmatched: 5. The CDR3 runs to 18 residues. The CDR3 DNA reads as TGTGCCAGCAGCTTGGCCGGGACAGGAGCCTCTGGGGCCAACGTCCTGACTTTC. It codes for CASSLAGTGASGANVLTF.

The rearrangement links TRBV20-1 to TRBJ2-7; D is unclear. In germline, CDR1 is DFQATT, CDR2 SNEGSKA (reference sequence). Trimming left V 1 base short and J 3 bases short, with 10 bases between. CDR3 length: 13 amino acids. The CDR3 reads CSARAPRDYEQYF. CDR3 sequence (DNA): TGCAGTGCTAGAGCGCCTAGAGACTACGAGCAGTACTTC.

In this sample, this clonotype turned up many times. The gene calls are TRBV12-3 or TRBV12-4 and TRBJ2-7, with 9 positions matching TRBD1. This CDR3 is 17 amino acids long. V lost 5 bases and J lost 1; bases outside the gene matches: 12. CDR3: CASSPRLDRGNSYEQYF. CDR3 nucleotide sequence: TGTGCCAGCAGTCCAAGGTTAGACAGGGGGAATTCCTACGAGCAGTACTTC.

The sample holds many counts of this clonotype. V and J are TRBV2 and TRBJ2-5, with TRBD2 identical over 10 bases. The V and J ends lost 7 bases and 5 bases, in that order; junction bases with no gene match: 10. Germline-derived CDR1 and CDR2 are SNHLY and FYNNEI. The CDR3 consists of 15 residues. This chain's CDR3 is CASKLPAGGLETQYF. The DNA for the CDR3 is TGTGCCAGCAAGCTACCAGCGGGGGGGCTCGAGACCCAGTACTTC.